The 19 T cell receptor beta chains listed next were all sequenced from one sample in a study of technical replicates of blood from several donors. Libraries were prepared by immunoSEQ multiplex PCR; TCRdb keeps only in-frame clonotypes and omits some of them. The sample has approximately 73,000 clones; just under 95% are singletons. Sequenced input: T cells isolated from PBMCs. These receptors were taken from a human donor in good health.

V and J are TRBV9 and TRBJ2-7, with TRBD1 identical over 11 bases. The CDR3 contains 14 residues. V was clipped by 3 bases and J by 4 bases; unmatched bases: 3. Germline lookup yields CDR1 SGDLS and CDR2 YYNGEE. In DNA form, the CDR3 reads TGTGCCAGCAGCGCCCGGGACAGGGGGTACGAGCAGTACTTC. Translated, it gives CASSARDRGYEQYF.

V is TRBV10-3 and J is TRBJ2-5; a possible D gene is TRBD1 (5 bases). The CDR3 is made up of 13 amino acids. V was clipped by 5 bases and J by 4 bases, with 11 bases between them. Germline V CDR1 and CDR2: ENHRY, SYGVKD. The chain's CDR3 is CAISSIRGETQYF. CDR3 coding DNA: TGTGCCATCAGTTCGATTAGGGGAGAGACCCAGTACTTC.

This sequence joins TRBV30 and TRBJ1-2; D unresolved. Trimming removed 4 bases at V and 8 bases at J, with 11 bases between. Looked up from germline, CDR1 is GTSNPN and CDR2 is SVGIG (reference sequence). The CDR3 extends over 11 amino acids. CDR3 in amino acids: CAWMDLWGYTF. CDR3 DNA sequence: TGTGCCTGGATGGACTTATGGGGCTACACCTTC.

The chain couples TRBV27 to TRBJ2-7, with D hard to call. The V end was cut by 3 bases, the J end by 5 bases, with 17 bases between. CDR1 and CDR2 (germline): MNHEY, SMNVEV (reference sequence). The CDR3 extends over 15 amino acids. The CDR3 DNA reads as TGTGCCAGCAGTTTCTTACAGAAAAACATCCACGAGCAGTACTTC. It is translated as CASSFLQKNIHEQYF.

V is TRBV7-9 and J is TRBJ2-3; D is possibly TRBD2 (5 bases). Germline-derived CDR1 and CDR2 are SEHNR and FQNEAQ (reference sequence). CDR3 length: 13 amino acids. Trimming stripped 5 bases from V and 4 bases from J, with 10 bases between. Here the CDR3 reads CASSLLVSDTQYF. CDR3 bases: TGTGCCAGCAGCCTACTAGTATCAGATACGCAGTATTTT.

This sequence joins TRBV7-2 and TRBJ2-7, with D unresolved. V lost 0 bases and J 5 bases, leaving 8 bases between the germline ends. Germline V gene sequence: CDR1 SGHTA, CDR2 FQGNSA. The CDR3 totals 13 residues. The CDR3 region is CASSLAPSDEQYF. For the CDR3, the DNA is TGTGCCAGCAGCTTAGCCCCCTCGGACGAGCAGTACTTC.

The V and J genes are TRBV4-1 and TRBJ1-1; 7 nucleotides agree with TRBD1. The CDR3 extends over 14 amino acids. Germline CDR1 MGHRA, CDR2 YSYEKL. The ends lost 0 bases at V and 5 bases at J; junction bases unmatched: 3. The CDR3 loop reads CASSQDRGRTEAFF. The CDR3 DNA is TGCGCCAGCAGCCAAGACAGGGGGAGAACTGAAGCTTTCTTT.

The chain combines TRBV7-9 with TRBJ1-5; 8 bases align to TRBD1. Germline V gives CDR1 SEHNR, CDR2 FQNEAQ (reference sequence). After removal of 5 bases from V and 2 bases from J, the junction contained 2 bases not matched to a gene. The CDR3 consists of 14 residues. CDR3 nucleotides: TGTGCCAGCAGCCGGGGACAGGGCAATCAGCCCCAGCATTTT. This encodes CASSRGQGNQPQHF.

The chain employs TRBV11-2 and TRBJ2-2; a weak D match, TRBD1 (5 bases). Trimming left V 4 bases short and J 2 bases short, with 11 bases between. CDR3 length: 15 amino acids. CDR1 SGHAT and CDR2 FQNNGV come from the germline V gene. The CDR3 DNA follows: TGTGCCAGCAGCTCGATCCAGGGAAACACCGGGGAGCTGTTTTTT. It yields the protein CASSSIQGNTGELFF.

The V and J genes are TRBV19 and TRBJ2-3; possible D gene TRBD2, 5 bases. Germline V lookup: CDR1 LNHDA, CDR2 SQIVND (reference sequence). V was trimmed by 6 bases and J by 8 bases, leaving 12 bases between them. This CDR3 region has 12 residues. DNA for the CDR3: TGTGCCAGTAGAGGGAGTTCCGGTACGCAGTATTTT. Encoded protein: CASRGSSGTQYF. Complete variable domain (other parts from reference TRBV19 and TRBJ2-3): DGGITQSPKYLFRKEGQNVTLSCEQNLNHDAMYWYRQDPGQGLRLIYYSQIVNDFQKGDIAEGYSVSREKKESFPLTVTSAQKNPTAFYLCASRGSSGTQYFGPGTRLTVL.

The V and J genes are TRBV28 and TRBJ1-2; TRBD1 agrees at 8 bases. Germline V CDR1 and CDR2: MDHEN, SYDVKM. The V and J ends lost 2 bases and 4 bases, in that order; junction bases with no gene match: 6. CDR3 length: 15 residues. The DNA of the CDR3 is TGTGCCAGCAGTTTAGGGCAGGGGGCTCCCTATGGCTACACCTTC. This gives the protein CASSLGQGAPYGYTF.

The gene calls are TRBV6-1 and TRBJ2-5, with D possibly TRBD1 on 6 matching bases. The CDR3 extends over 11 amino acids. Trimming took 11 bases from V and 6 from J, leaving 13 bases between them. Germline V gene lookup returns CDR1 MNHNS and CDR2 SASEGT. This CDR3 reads CAGRTGQTQYF. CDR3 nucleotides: TGTGCCGGAAGAACAGGGCAGACCCAGTACTTC.

The CDR3 loop is CASSPSDRGGYGYTF. CDR3 in DNA: TGTGCCAGCAGCCCATCCGACAGGGGAGGGTATGGCTACACCTTC. The rearrangement joins TRBV7-6 to TRBJ1-2; 8 bases line up with TRBD1. Germline CDR1 and CDR2: SGHVS and FNYEAQ. J lost 5 bases, V lost 5 bases, and 10 bases had no gene match. This CDR3 contains 15 residues. Supplemented by reference TRBV7-6 and TRBJ1-2, the full variable domain reads GAGVSQSPRYKVTKRGQDVALRCDPISGHVSLYWYRQALGQGPEFLTYFNYEAQQDKSGLPNDRFSAERPEGSISTLTIQRTEQRDSAMYRCASSPSDRGGYGYTFGSGTRLTVV.

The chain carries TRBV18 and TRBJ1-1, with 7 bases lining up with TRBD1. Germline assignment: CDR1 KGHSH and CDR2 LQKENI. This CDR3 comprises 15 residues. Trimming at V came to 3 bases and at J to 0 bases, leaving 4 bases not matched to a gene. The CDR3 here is CASSPWDSMNTEAFF. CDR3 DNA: TGTGCCAGCTCACCTTGGGACAGCATGAACACTGAAGCTTTCTTT.

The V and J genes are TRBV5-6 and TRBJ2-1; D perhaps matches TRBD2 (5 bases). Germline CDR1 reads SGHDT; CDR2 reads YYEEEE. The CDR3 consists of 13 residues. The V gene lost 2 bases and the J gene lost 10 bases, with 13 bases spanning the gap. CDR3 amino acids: CASSFRTEAEQFF. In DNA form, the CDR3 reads TGTGCCAGCAGCTTCCGGACGGAGGCGGAGCAGTTCTTC.

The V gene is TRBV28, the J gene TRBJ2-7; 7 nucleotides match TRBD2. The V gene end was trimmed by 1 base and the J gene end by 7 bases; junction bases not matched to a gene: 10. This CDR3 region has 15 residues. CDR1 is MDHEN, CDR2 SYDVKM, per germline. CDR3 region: CASSLSRVPSGEQYF. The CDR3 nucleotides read TGTGCCAGCAGTTTATCTCGGGTGCCTAGCGGAGAGCAGTACTTC.

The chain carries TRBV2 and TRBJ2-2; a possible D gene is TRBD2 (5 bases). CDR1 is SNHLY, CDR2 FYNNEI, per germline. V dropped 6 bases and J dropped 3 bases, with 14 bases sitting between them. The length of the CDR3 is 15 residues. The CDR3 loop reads CASRRSAGYTGELFF. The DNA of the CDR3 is TGTGCCAGCAGGAGATCGGCGGGTTACACCGGGGAGCTGTTTTTT.

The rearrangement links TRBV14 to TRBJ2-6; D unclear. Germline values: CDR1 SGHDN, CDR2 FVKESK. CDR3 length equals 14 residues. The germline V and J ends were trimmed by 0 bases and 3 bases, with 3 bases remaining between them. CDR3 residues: CASSQELGANVLTF. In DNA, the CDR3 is TGTGCCAGCAGCCAAGAACTTGGGGCCAACGTCCTGACTTTC.

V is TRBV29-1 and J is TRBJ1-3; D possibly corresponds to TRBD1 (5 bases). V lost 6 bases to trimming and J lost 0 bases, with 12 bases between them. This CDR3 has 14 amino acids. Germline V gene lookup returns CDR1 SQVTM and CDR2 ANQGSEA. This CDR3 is CSVTTDRSGNTIYF. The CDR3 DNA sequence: TGCAGCGTCACGACAGACCGCTCTGGAAACACCATATATTTT.